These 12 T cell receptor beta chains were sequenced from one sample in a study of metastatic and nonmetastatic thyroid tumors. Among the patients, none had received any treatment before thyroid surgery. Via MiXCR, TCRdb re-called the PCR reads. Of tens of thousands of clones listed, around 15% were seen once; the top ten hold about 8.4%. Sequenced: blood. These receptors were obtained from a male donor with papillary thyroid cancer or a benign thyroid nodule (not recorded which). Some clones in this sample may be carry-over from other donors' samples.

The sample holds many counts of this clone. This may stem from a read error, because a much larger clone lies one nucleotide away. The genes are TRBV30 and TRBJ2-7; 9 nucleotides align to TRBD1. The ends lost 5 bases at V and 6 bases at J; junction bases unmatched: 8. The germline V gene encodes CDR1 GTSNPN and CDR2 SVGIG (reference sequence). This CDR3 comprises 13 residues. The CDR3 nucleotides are TGTGCCTGGGGAATGGGACAGGGAATCGAGCAGTACTTC. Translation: CAWGMGQGIEQYF.

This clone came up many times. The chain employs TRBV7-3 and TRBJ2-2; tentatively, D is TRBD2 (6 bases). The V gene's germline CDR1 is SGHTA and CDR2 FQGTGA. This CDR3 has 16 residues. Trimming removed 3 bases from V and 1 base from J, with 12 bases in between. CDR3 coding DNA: TGTGCCAGCAGCTTGGGTTGGCGGGGGAACACCGGGGAGCTGTTTTTT. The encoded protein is CASSLGWRGNTGELFF.

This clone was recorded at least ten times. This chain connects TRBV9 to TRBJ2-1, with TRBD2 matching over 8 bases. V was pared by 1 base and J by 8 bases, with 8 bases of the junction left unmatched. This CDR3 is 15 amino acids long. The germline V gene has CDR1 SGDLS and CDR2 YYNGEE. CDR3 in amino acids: CASSVSPTGGDEQFF. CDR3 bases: TGTGCCAGCAGCGTATCCCCTACGGGAGGGGATGAGCAGTTCTTC.

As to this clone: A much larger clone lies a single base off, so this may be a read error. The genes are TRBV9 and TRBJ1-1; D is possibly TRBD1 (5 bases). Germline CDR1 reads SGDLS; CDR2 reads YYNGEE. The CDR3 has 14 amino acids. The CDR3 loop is CPSSVGALNTEAFF. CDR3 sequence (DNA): TGTCCCAGCAGCGTAGGGGCCTTGAACACTGAAGCTTTCTTT.

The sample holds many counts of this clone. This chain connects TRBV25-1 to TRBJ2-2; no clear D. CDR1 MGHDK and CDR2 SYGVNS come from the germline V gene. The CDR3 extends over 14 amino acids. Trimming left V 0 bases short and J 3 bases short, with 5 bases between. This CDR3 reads CASSEYEDTGELFF. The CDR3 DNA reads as TGTGCCAGCAGTGAATATGAGGACACCGGGGAGCTGTTTTTT.

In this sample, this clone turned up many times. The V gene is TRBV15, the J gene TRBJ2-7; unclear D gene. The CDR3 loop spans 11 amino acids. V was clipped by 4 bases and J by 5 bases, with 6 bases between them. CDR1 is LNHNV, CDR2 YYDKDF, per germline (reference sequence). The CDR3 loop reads CATSMPDEQYV. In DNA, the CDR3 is TGTGCCACCAGCATGCCCGACGAGCAGTACGTC.

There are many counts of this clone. The CDR3 protein is CASSGGTSGNTIYF. CDR3 nucleotide sequence: TGTGCCAGCAGCGGGGGGACCTCTGGAAACACCATATATTTT. This chain links TRBV7-2 with TRBJ1-3; D perhaps matches TRBD1 (5 bases). V was clipped by 5 bases and J by 0 bases, with 8 bases between them. The germline CDR1 and CDR2 sequences are SGHTA and FQGNSA. The CDR3 is made up of 14 amino acids.

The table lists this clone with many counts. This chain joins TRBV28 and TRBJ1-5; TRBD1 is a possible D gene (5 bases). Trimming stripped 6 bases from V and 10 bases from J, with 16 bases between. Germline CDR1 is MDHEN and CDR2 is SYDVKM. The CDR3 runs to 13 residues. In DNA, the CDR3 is TGTGCCAGCAGCCCTCCTACAGGTTATCCCCAGCATTTT. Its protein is CASSPPTGYPQHF.

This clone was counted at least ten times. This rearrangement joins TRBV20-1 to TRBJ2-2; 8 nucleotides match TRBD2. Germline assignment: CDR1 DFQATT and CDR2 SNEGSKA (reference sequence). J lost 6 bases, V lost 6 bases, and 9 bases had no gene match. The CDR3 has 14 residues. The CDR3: CSAPLAGGAGELFF. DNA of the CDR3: TGCAGTGCACCACTGGCGGGAGGTGCCGGGGAGCTGTTTTTT.

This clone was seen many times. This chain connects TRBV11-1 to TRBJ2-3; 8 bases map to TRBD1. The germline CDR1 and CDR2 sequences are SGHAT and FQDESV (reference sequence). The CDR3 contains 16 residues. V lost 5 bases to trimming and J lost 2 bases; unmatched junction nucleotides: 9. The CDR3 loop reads CASSQNRGRPTDTQYF. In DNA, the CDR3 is TGTGCCAGCAGCCAAAACAGGGGGAGGCCCACAGATACGCAGTATTTT.

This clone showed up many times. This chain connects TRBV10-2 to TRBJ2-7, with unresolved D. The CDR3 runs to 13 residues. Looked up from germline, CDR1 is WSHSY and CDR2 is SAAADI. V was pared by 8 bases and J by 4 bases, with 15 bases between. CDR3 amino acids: CASSGAADYEQYF. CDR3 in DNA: TGCGCCAGCTCAGGAGCAGCTGATTACGAGCAGTACTTC.

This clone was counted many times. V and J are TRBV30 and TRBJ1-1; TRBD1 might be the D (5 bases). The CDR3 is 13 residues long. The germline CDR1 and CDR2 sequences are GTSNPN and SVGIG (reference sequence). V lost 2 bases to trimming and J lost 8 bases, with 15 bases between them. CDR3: CAWSPNRDGEAFF. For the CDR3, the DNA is TGTGCCTGGAGTCCGAACCGGGACGGAGAAGCTTTCTTT. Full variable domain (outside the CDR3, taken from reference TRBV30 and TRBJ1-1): SQTIHQWPATLVQPVGSPLSLECTVEGTSNPNLYWYRQAAGRGLQLLFYSVGIGQISSEVPQNLSASRPQDRQFILSSKKLLLSDSGFYLCAWSPNRDGEAFFGQGTRLTVV.